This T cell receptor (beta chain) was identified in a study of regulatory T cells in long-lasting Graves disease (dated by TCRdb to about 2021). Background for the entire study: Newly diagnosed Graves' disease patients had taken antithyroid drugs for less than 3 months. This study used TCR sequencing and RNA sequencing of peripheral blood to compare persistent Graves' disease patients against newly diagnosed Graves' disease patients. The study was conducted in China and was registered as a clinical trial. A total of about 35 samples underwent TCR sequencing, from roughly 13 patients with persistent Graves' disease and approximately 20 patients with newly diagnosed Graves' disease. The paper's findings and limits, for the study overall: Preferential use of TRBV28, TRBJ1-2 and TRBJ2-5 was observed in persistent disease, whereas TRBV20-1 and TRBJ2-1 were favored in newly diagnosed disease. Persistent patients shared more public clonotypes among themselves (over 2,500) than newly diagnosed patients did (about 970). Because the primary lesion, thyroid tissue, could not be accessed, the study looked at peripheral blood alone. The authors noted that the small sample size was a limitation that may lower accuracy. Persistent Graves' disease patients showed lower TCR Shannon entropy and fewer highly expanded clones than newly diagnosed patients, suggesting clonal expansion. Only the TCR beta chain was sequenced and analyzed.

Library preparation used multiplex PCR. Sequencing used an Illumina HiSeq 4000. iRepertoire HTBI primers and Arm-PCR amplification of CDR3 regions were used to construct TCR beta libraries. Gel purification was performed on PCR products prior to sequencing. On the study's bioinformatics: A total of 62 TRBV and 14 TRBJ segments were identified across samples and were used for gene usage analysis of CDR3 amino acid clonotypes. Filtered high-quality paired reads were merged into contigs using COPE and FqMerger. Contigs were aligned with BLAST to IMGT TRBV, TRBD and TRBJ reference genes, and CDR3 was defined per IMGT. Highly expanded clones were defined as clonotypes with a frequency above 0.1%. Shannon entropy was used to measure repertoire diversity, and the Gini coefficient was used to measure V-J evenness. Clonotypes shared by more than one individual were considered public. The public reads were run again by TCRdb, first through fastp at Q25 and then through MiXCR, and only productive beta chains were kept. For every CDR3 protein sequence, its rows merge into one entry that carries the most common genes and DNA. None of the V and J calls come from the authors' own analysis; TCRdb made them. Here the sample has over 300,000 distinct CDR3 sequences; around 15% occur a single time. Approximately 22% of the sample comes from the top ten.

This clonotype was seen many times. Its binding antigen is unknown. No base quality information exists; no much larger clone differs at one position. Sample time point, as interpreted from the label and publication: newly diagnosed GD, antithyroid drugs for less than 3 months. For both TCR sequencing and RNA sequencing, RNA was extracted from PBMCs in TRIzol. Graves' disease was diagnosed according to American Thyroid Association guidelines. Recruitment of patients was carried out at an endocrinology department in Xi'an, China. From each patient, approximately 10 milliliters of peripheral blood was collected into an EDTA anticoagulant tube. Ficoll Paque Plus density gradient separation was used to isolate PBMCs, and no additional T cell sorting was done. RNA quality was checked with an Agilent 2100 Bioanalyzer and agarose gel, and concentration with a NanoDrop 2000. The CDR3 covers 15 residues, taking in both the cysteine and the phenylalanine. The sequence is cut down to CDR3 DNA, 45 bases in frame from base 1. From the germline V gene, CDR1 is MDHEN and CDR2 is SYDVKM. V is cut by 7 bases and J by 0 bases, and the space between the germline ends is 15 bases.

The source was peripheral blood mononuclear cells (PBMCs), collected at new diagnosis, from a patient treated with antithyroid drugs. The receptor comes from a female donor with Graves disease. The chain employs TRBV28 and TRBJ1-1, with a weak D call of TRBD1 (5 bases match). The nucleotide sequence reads TGTGCCAGCAACCTCGCGGGACGGATGAACACTGAAGCTTTCTTT. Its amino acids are CASNLAGRMNTEAFF.